This entry lists 31 T cell receptor beta chains sequenced from one sample in a study of shared clonotypes between healthy human individuals. Clones were sequenced by immunoSEQ multiplex PCR, and TCRdb holds only the in-frame ones, with some missing. The sample carries about 2.4 million clones, just over 90% recorded once. Input material: naive CD4+ T cells sorted from blood. Described subset: CD45RA+ positively selected. These receptor sequences come from a man aged 18 to 35 in good health.

The chain joins TRBV18 to TRBJ1-2; D is uncertain. The CDR3 consists of 14 residues. V lost 0 bases to trimming and J lost 4 bases, with 9 bases between them. Germline loops: CDR1 KGHSH, CDR2 LQKENI. CDR3 coding DNA: TGTGCCAGCTCACCACCGTACGGCCCCTATGGCTACACCTTC. Residues: CASSPPYGPYGYTF.

As regards this clone: Within the sample, other DNA sequences also encode this same CDR3. V is TRBV6-6 and J is TRBJ2-7; 7 positions match TRBD1. Unmatched junction bases numbered 4, after V lost 5 bases and J lost 3 bases. CDR1 MNHNY and CDR2 SVGAGI come from the germline V gene (reference sequence). The CDR3 totals 13 residues. CDR3 in amino acids: CASSPGTVYEQYF. The CDR3 DNA follows: TGTGCCAGCAGTCCCGGGACAGTCTACGAGCAGTACTTC.

This clone occurred once. The V gene is TRBV5-4, the J gene TRBJ2-3; possibly TRBD1 for D (6 bases). Germline values: CDR1 SGHNT, CDR2 YYREEE (reference sequence). The CDR3 sequence is 15 residues long. V was pared by 2 bases and J by 0 bases, with 10 bases between. The CDR3 loop is CASSLGTLSTDTQYF. The CDR3 DNA sequence: TGTGCCAGCAGCTTAGGGACATTAAGCACAGATACGCAGTATTTT.

The chain links TRBV6-5 to TRBJ2-1; 7 bases are shared with TRBD2. V trimming: 2 bases; J trimming: 9 bases; junction bases outside the gene matches: 7. Germline CDR1 and CDR2: MNHEY and SVGAGI. The CDR3 length is 14 residues. The DNA of the CDR3 is TGTGCCAGCAGTTACAGCGGGACCCACGGTGAGCAGTTCTTC. The encoded protein is CASSYSGTHGEQFF.

The rearrangement uses TRBV5-1 and TRBJ2-7; 8 positions agree with TRBD1. CDR3 length equals 14 residues. Germline V gives CDR1 SGHRS, CDR2 YFSETQ. The V and J ends lost 5 bases and 3 bases, in that order; junction bases with no gene match: 7. This CDR3 is CASRTGTGYYEQYF. CDR3 sequence (DNA): TGCGCCAGCAGGACCGGGACAGGCTACTACGAGCAGTACTTC.

The chain is built from TRBV27 and TRBJ1-6, with a weak D call TRBD1 (6 bases). From germline, CDR1 is MNHEY and CDR2 SMNVEV (reference sequence). Trimming took 5 bases from V and 10 from J, leaving 15 bases between them. The CDR3 sequence is 14 residues long. This CDR3 reads CASSRTGLGSPLHF. Here the CDR3 DNA reads TGTGCCAGCAGTCGCACAGGGTTGGGGTCACCCCTCCACTTT.

The chain recombines TRBV6-1 with TRBJ2-7; 8 nucleotides match TRBD2. This CDR3 region has 12 residues. From germline, CDR1 is MNHNS and CDR2 SASEGT. The trim removed 11 bases at V and 2 bases at J, leaving 5 bases unmatched. CDR3 DNA: TGTGCCGGAGCGGGAGTCGCCTACGAGCAGTACTTC. Translated, it gives CAGAGVAYEQYF.

DNA for the CDR3: TGCGCCAGCAGCTTGGGTGGGACTAGCGGGAGAAGTGAGCAGTTCTTC. Its translation is CASSLGGTSGRSEQFF. The chain is built from TRBV5-1 and TRBJ2-1; 14 nucleotides match TRBD2. Germline V gene sequence: CDR1 SGHRS, CDR2 YFSETQ. The CDR3 extends over 16 amino acids. The junction had 5 bases not matched to a gene; V was cut back by 0 bases and J by 9 bases.

A note on this clone: The same CDR3 is also encoded by other DNA sequences in this sample. V gene TRBV5-1 combines with J gene TRBJ2-5, with 7 bases fitting TRBD1. The V gene's germline CDR1 is SGHRS and CDR2 YFSETQ. V gave up 4 bases and J gave up 1 base; unmatched junction bases: 4. The length of the CDR3 is 14 residues. CDR3: CASSLTGAQETQYF. The CDR3 nucleotides are TGCGCCAGCAGCCTTACAGGGGCCCAAGAGACCCAGTACTTC. Variable domain in full (rest from reference TRBV5-1 and TRBJ2-5): KAGVTQTPRYLIKTRGQQVTLSCSPISGHRSVSWYQQTPGQGLQFLFEYFSETQRNKGNFPGRFSGRQFSNSRSEMNVSTLELGDSALYLCASSLTGAQETQYFGPGTRLLVL.

The CDR3 sequence: CAWSSTGRGNTEAFF. The CDR3 coding sequence is TGTGCCTGGAGTTCAACAGGGCGGGGAAACACTGAAGCTTTCTTT. The chain joins TRBV30 to TRBJ1-1; D may be TRBD1 (6 bases). This CDR3 has 15 residues. Germline CDR1 and CDR2: GTSNPN and SVGIG (reference sequence). Trimming pared 2 bases from V and 2 bases from J, leaving 15 bases between.

This clone was counted once. V and J are TRBV5-1 and TRBJ2-2; 10 nucleotides match TRBD2. Trimming at V came to 4 bases and at J to 7 bases, leaving 7 bases not matched to a gene. Germline CDR1 and CDR2: SGHRS and YFSETQ. The CDR3 spans 15 residues. CDR3 DNA: TGCGCCAGCAGCGTTGGGACTAGCGATCTCGGGGAGCTGTTTTTT. Translated, it gives CASSVGTSDLGELFF.

V is TRBV5-1 and J is TRBJ1-1, with 9 bases fitting TRBD1. After removal of 4 bases from V and 5 bases from J, the junction contained 9 bases not matched to a gene. The CDR3 spans 15 residues. Per the germline V gene, CDR1 is SGHRS and CDR2 is YFSETQ. The CDR3 sequence is CASSPTGTGITEAFF. The CDR3 DNA reads as TGCGCCAGCAGCCCCACCGGGACAGGGATAACTGAAGCTTTCTTT.

The chain combines TRBV11-3 with TRBJ2-3; D possibly corresponds to TRBD1 (5 bases). CDR1 and CDR2 (germline): SGHNT, YENEEA. CDR3 length equals 15 residues. V was trimmed by 0 bases and J by 2 bases, leaving 9 bases between them. As DNA, the CDR3 is TGTGCCAGCAGCTTAGATTTGGGGCCCACAGATACGCAGTATTTT. Translated, it gives CASSLDLGPTDTQYF.

The rearrangement uses TRBV6-6 and TRBJ2-4; either TRBD1 or TRBD2 may fit D (5 bases each). CDR1 is MNHNY, CDR2 SVGAGI, per germline (reference sequence). Trimming cost V 5 bases and J 1 base, with 12 bases left between them. The CDR3 has 15 residues. DNA of the CDR3: TGTGCCAGCAGTCAGCCTTGGGGGGCCAAAAACATTCAGTACTTC. It yields the protein CASSQPWGAKNIQYF.

The V and J genes are TRBV7-2 and TRBJ2-3, with D perhaps matching TRBD1 or TRBD2 (5 bases each). The V gene's germline CDR1 is SGHTA and CDR2 FQGNSA. Trimming pared 3 bases from V and 0 bases from J, leaving 10 bases between. This CDR3 has 15 amino acids. The CDR3 region is CASSFDGASTDTQYF. The CDR3 bases are TGTGCCAGCAGCTTTGACGGGGCCAGCACAGATACGCAGTATTTT. Full variable domain (missing parts from reference TRBV7-2 and TRBJ2-3): GAGVSQSPSNKVTEKGKDVELRCDPISGHTALYWYRQSLGQGLEFLIYFQGNSAPDKSGLPSDRFSAERTGGSVSTLTIQRTQQEDSAVYLCASSFDGASTDTQYFGPGTRLTVL.

The chain uses TRBV6-1 and TRBJ2-1; TRBD2 aligns across 10 bases. Germline CDR1 and CDR2: MNHNS and SASEGT. Trimming cost V 3 bases and J 1 base; bases outside gene matches: 6. This CDR3 has 17 amino acids. The CDR3 nucleotides are TGTGCCAGCAGTGATAGGGCTAGCGGGAGATCCTACAATGAGCAGTTCTTC. Protein sequence: CASSDRASGRSYNEQFF.

About this clone itself: Other DNA variants within this sample encode the same CDR3. The chain couples TRBV4-1 to TRBJ2-7, with D tentatively TRBD1 (5 bases). This CDR3 comprises 13 residues. Looked up from germline, CDR1 is MGHRA and CDR2 is YSYEKL. With 0 bases removed from V and 4 bases from J, the gap between germline ends came to 7 bases. As DNA, the CDR3 is TGCGCCAGCAGCCAAGAGACAGTGTACGAGCAGTACTTC. Its translation is CASSQETVYEQYF.

The chain uses TRBV9 and TRBJ2-1, with 10 bases aligning to TRBD2. CDR3 length: 16 residues. The germline V gene has CDR1 SGDLS and CDR2 YYNGEE. V trimming: 0 bases; J trimming: 8 bases; junction bases outside the gene matches: 8. This CDR3 is CASSVVGAGGAHEQFF. CDR3 coding DNA: TGTGCCAGCAGCGTAGTTGGAGCGGGGGGGGCCCATGAGCAGTTCTTC.

The chain employs TRBV7-2 and TRBJ2-1, with 8 bases that match TRBD2. J gave up 7 bases and V 7 bases, and 15 bases lay outside the gene matches. Per the germline V gene, CDR1 is SGHTA and CDR2 is FQGNSA. CDR3 length equals 16 residues. The CDR3 bases are TGTGCCAGCACCGGTAGCGGGACTGGCGGGAGAAATGAGCAGTTCTTC. As protein: CASTGSGTGGRNEQFF.

The rearrangement links TRBV6-5 to TRBJ2-5; possible D gene TRBD2, 6 bases. The CDR3 sequence is 14 residues long. Per germline, CDR1 MNHEY and CDR2 SVGAGI. V was shortened by 7 bases and J by 9 bases, with 21 bases between the two germline ends. The CDR3 sequence: CASIRPGPGGAQYF. CDR3 sequence (DNA): TGTGCCAGCATACGACCGGGACCCGGAGGGGCCCAGTACTTC.

Written as DNA, the CDR3 is TGTGCCAGCATGGGACAGGGGTCCCGGTACCAAGAGACCCAGTACTTC. It translates to CASMGQGSRYQETQYF. The chain links TRBV11-3 to TRBJ2-5; 10 bases map to TRBD1. V gave up 7 bases and J gave up 0 bases; unmatched junction bases: 8. The germline gives CDR1 SGHNT, CDR2 YENEEA. The CDR3 loop spans 16 amino acids.

The chain carries TRBV7-9 and TRBJ1-5, with D possibly matching TRBD1 (5 bases). This CDR3 spans 15 amino acids. The V gene's germline CDR1 is SEHNR and CDR2 FQNEAQ (reference sequence). Trimming removed 1 base from V and 4 bases from J, with 11 bases in between. CDR3 DNA sequence: TGTGCCAGCAGCTTAGGGGACCGTAGGAATCAGCCCCAGCATTTT. Protein sequence: CASSLGDRRNQPQHF.

V and J are TRBV27 and TRBJ1-1, with 9 positions matching TRBD1. Germline-derived CDR1 and CDR2 are MNHEY and SMNVEV (reference sequence). The CDR3 length is 13 residues. V lost 5 bases and J lost 4; bases outside the gene matches: 2. CDR3 nucleotide sequence: TGTGCCAGCAGTAGACAGGGGGGCACTGAAGCTTTCTTT. Translation gives CASSRQGGTEAFF.

On this clone itself: Distinct nucleotide sequences in the sample also encode this CDR3. The rearrangement links TRBV4-3 to TRBJ2-6; D unresolved. The CDR3 is made up of 16 amino acids. Trimming pared 0 bases from V and 1 base from J, leaving 7 bases between. Germline V CDR1 and CDR2: LGHNA, YSLEER. CDR3 sequence reads: CASSQDLGSGANVLTF. CDR3 coding DNA: TGCGCCAGCAGCCAAGATTTGGGTTCTGGGGCCAACGTCCTGACTTTC.

V gene TRBV6-1 combines with J gene TRBJ2-7, with a possible D match to TRBD1 (6 bases). Trimming cost V 5 bases and J 0 bases, with 14 bases left between them. The CDR3 length is 15 residues. In germline, CDR1 is MNHNS, CDR2 SASEGT. CDR3: CASSSRGRNSYEQYF. The DNA for the CDR3 is TGTGCCAGCAGTAGCAGGGGACGCAACTCCTACGAGCAGTACTTC.

Concerning this clone itself: A read error may produce the germline difference seen at one junction end. At the DNA level, this CDR3 is encoded by other sequences in the same sample as well. The chain has TRBV18 and TRBJ1-5; the match to TRBD1 covers 8 bases. CDR1 is KGHSH, CDR2 LQKENI, per germline. The CDR3 runs 15 residues. As DNA, the CDR3 is TGTGCCAGCTCACCGGGACAGGCATCCAATCAGCCCCAACATTTT. This gives the protein CASSPGQASNQPQHF.

The chain is built from TRBV10-1 and TRBJ2-2; 12 bases agree with TRBD2. Germline V gene data show CDR1 as WNHNN and CDR2 as SYGVQD (reference sequence). J gave up 2 bases and V 5 bases, and 3 bases lay outside the gene matches. This CDR3 has 16 amino acids. CDR3 DNA: TGCGCCAGCAGTAGGACTAGCGGGAAAAACACCGGGGAGCTGTTTTTT. This encodes CASSRTSGKNTGELFF.

In this sample, this clone turned up once. This rearrangement joins TRBV6-4 to TRBJ2-2; D is possibly TRBD2 (6 bases). The CDR3 totals 15 residues. Germline lookup yields CDR1 MRHNA and CDR2 SNTAGT. V was trimmed by 4 bases and J by 4 bases, leaving 13 bases between them. For the CDR3, the DNA is TGTGCCAGCAGTGCTTCAGGGAGGCTCACCGGGGAGCTGTTTTTT. Translated, it gives CASSASGRLTGELFF.

The chain has TRBV28 and TRBJ2-7; a possible D gene is TRBD2 (6 bases). Trimming took off 3 bases at V and 7 bases at J, with 13 bases between the two ends. Germline lookup yields CDR1 MDHEN and CDR2 SYDVKM. The length of the CDR3 is 13 residues. The CDR3 bases are TGTGCCAGCAGTTTCGGGGGATCGTGGGAGCAGTACTTC. Translating it yields CASSFGGSWEQYF.

Comment on this clone: Other DNA variants within this sample encode the same CDR3. This chain uses TRBV9 with TRBJ2-3; D perhaps matches TRBD1 (5 bases). CDR1 and CDR2 from the germline V gene are SGDLS and YYNGEE. The CDR3 runs 16 residues. Trimming stripped 0 bases from V and 0 bases from J, with 11 bases between. CDR3 loop: CASSVGPGLSTDTQYF. CDR3 coding DNA: TGTGCCAGCAGCGTAGGGCCAGGGCTGAGCACAGATACGCAGTATTTT.

As concerns this clone: The identical CDR3 is also encoded by other nucleotide sequences in the sample. The chain combines TRBV5-1 with TRBJ1-5; D gene unclear. Per the germline V gene, CDR1 is SGHRS and CDR2 is YFSETQ. This CDR3 is 15 amino acids long. The V and J ends lost 0 bases and 0 bases respectively, with 7 bases between them. In nucleotides, the CDR3 is TGCGCCAGCAGCTTGGCCGGGAATAGCAATCAGCCCCAGCATTTT. Its translation is CASSLAGNSNQPQHF.